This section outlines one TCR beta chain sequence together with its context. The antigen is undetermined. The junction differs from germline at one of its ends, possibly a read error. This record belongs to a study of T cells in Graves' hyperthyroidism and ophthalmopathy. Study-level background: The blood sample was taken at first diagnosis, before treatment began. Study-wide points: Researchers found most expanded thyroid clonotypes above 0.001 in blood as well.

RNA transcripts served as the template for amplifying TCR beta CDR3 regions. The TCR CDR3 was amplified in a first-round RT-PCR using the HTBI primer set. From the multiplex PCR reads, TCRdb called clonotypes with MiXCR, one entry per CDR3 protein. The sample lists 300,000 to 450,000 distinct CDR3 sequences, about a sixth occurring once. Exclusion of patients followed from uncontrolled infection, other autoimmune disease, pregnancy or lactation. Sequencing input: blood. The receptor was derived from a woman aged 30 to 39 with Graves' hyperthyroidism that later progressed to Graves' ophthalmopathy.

CDR3 coding DNA: TGCGCCAGCAGCCCCCCCGCGGAAGGAGGGTTTAACACTGAAGCTTGTTTT. Protein sequence: CASSPPAEGGFNTEACF. This chain uses TRBV5-1 with TRBJ1-1; D is ambiguous. Germline assignment: CDR1 SGHRS and CDR2 YFSETQ. The length of the CDR3 is 17 residues. Filled out from reference TRBV5-1 and TRBJ1-1, the complete variable domain reads KAGVTQTPRYLIKTRGQQVTLSCSPISGHRSVSWYQQTPGQGLQFLFEYFSETQRNKGNFPGRFSGRQFSNSRSEMNVSTLELGDSALYLCASSPPAEGGFNTEACFGQGTRLTVV.